The 10 T cell receptor beta chains below all came from one sample that was sequenced in a study of OX40 agonist ivuxolimab in advanced cancers. Assay used: immunoSEQ multiplex PCR; TCRdb lists only in-frame clones, some missing. The sample shows 90,000 to 150,000 clones, 80% to 90% of them seen only once. This specimen consisted of CD4+ or CD8+ T cells sorted from blood, obtained in a trial of the OX40 agonist ivuxolimab. Receptor source: an adult with an advanced solid tumor such as melanoma, head and neck, liver or kidney cancer.

J is TRBJ2-5 and V is TRBV28; 10 bases fit TRBD1. CDR1 MDHEN and CDR2 SYDVKM come from the germline V gene. The CDR3 loop spans 15 amino acids. With 5 bases clipped from V and 3 bases from J, the junction kept 6 bases outside the gene matches. CDR3 loop: CASSTWTGGKETQYF. As DNA, the CDR3 is TGTGCCAGCAGTACGTGGACAGGGGGTAAAGAGACCCAGTACTTC.

This clone was found a few times. The gene calls are TRBV7-8 and TRBJ1-3; no clear D. Trimming stripped 4 bases from V and 4 bases from J, with 14 bases between. From germline, CDR1 is SGHVS and CDR2 FQNEAQ. CDR3 size: 15 residues. The CDR3 loop is CASSSSLTTGNTIYF. The CDR3 DNA sequence: TGTGCCAGCAGCTCTTCTCTCACAACCGGAAACACCATATATTTT.

This clone was detected a few times. The chain couples TRBV18 to TRBJ1-5; D gene uncertain. V lost 3 bases and J lost 4, with 10 bases in between. The CDR3 runs to 14 residues. Germline CDR1 and CDR2: KGHSH and LQKENI. This chain's CDR3 is CASSPYDDNQPQHF. CDR3 DNA: TGTGCCAGCTCACCCTACGACGATAATCAGCCCCAGCATTTT.

The chain has TRBV7-2 and TRBJ2-4, with D unclear. The CDR3 is 14 residues long. Trimming left V 1 base short and J 2 bases short, with 6 bases between. CDR1 is SGHTA and CDR2 is FQGNSA in the germline V gene. The CDR3 DNA reads as TGTGCCAGCAGCTTAGGTACCACCAAAAACATTCAGTACTTC. Translating it yields CASSLGTTKNIQYF.

The chain couples TRBV2 to TRBJ2-6; D might be TRBD1 or TRBD2, each matching 6 bases. Germline lookup yields CDR1 SNHLY and CDR2 FYNNEI. The germline V and J ends were trimmed by 4 bases and 1 base, with 8 bases remaining between them. The CDR3 is 15 residues long. CDR3 protein: CASSGGASGANVLTF. The CDR3 DNA sequence: TGTGCCAGCAGTGGGGGGGCTTCTGGGGCCAACGTCCTGACTTTC.

The chain combines TRBV30 with TRBJ1-1; D is unresolved. The CDR3 sequence is 14 residues long. CDR1 is GTSNPN, CDR2 SVGIG, per germline (reference sequence). V was pared by 7 bases and J by 5 bases, with 20 bases between. Written as DNA, the CDR3 is TGTGCCTCAACCATCCCCCCGGGAGGGACTGAAGCTTTCTTT. Amino acid sequence: CASTIPPGGTEAFF.

The V and J genes are TRBV6-5 and TRBJ2-7; 9 nucleotides match TRBD1. The CDR3 runs 15 residues. V shed 2 bases, J shed 2 bases, and the junction held 4 bases outside the gene matches. Germline lookup yields CDR1 MNHEY and CDR2 SVGAGI. The CDR3 nucleotides are TGTGCCAGCAGTTACCTTGGACAGGGGCCCTACGAGCAGTACTTC. This codes for CASSYLGQGPYEQYF.

The chain employs TRBV6-6 and TRBJ2-7; 10 bases agree with TRBD2. V was clipped by 2 bases and J by 1 base; unmatched bases: 5. Per germline, CDR1 MNHNY and CDR2 SVGAGI (reference sequence). This CDR3 comprises 16 residues. The CDR3 protein is CASSYPVAGGSYEQYF. The CDR3 DNA sequence: TGTGCCAGCAGTTACCCGGTAGCGGGGGGTTCCTACGAGCAGTACTTC.

The rearrangement links TRBV5-1 to TRBJ2-2; D may correspond to TRBD1 or TRBD2 (5 bases each). Trimming shortened V by 3 bases and J by 0 bases, and 9 bases separated the two germline ends. Germline V lookup: CDR1 SGHRS, CDR2 YFSETQ. CDR3 length: 15 amino acids. This chain's CDR3 is CASSWDGSNTGELFF. The DNA of the CDR3 is TGCGCCAGCAGCTGGGACGGATCGAACACCGGGGAGCTGTTTTTT.

J is TRBJ2-1 and V is TRBV18; D possibly corresponds to TRBD2 (5 bases). The germline V gene has CDR1 KGHSH and CDR2 LQKENI. The CDR3 length is 13 residues. V lost 4 bases and J lost 4, with 8 bases in between. CDR3 sequence: CASSLLAYNEQFF. CDR3 sequence (DNA): TGTGCCAGCTCACTCCTAGCTTACAATGAGCAGTTCTTC.